This T cell receptor beta chain was captured by sequencing in a study of blood T cell repertoires in COVID-19. Participants came from about 23 US areas, aged roughly 18 to 95 years. Two consecutive negative NP/OP PCR tests, clearance, or resolved symptoms defined Cohort 3 recovery. The CDR3 consists of 14 residues. The V and J ends lost 3 bases and 0 bases respectively, with 8 bases between them. CDR1 LNHDA and CDR2 SQIVND come from the germline V gene (reference sequence). Clones were read by immunoSEQ multiplex PCR, and TCRdb kept only the in-frame ones, dropping some. The sample comprises some 420,000 clones, 80% to 90% of which are singletons, and 0.95% to 1.3% rests with the top ten.

The sample consisted of PBMCs or T cells enriched from blood (not recorded which). This TCR derives from a young man who had recovered from COVID-19. This sequence joins TRBV19 and TRBJ1-1, with D hard to call. This CDR3 reads CASSIGGMNTEAFF. DNA for the CDR3: TGTGCCAGTAGTATCGGCGGTATGAACACTGAAGCTTTCTTT.